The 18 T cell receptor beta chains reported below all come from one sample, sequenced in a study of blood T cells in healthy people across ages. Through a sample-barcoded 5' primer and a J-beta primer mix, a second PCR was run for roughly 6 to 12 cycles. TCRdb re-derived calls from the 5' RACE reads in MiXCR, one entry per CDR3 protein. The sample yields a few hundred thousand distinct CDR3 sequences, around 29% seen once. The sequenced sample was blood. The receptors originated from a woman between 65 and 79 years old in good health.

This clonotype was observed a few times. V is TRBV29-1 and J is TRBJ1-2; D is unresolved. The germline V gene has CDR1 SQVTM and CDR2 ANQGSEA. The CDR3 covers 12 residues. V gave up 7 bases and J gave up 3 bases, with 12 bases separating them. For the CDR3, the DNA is TGCAGCGCCTCCCGGGAAGACTATGGCTACACCTTC. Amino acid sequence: CSASREDYGYTF.

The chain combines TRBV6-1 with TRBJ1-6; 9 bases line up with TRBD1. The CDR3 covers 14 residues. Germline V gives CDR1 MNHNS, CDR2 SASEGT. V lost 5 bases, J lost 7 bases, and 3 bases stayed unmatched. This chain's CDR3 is CASSRTGENSPLHF. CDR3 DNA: TGTGCCAGCAGTCGGACAGGGGAAAATTCACCCCTCCACTTT.

Here the CDR3 DNA reads TGCAGCGTTGAGGGACTACTCTCCTACAATGAGCAGTTCTTC. Amino acids: CSVEGLLSYNEQFF. The V gene is TRBV29-1, the J gene TRBJ2-1, with TRBD2 matching 7 bases. Looked up from germline, CDR1 is SQVTM and CDR2 is ANQGSEA. V shed 3 bases, J shed 0 bases, and the junction held 2 bases outside the gene matches. The length of the CDR3 is 14 residues.

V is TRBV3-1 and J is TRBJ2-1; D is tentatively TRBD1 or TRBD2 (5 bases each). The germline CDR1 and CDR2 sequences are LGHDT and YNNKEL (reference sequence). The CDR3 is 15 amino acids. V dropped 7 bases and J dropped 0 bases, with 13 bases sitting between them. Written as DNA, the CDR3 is TGTGCCAGCACCACGTGGGGGAGCTCCTACAATGAGCAGTTCTTC. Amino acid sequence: CASTTWGSSYNEQFF.

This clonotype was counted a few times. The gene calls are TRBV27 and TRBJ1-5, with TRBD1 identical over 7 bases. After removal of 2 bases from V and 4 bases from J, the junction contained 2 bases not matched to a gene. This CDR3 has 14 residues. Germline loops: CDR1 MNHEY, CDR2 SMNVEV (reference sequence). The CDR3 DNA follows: TGTGCCAGCAGTTTAAACAGGGGTAATCAGCCCCAGCATTTT. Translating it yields CASSLNRGNQPQHF.

In nucleotides, the CDR3 is TGCGCCAGCAGCAAGGGCGGAACCGGGGAGCTGTTTTTT. Its translation: CASSKGGTGELFF. The chain has TRBV5-1 and TRBJ2-2; no firm D call. V lost 4 bases and J 5 bases, leaving 9 bases between the germline ends. This CDR3 spans 13 amino acids. Germline lookup yields CDR1 SGHRS and CDR2 YFSETQ.

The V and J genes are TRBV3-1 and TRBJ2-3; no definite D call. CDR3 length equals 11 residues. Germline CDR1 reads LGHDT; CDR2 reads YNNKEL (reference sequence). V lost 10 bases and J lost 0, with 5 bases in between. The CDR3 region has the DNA TGTGCCACTTCGAGCACAGATACGCAGTATTTT. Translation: CATSSTDTQYF.

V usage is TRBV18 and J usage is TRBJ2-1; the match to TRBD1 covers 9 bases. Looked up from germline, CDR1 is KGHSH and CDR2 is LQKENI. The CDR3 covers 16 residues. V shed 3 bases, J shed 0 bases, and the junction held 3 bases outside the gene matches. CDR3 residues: CASSPDRGGSYNEQFF. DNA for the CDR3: TGTGCCAGCTCACCTGACAGGGGGGGCTCCTACAATGAGCAGTTCTTC.

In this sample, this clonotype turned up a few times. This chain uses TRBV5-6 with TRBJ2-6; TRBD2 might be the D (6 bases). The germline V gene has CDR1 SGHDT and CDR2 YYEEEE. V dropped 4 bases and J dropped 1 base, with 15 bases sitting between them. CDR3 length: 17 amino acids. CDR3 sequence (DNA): TGTGCCAGCAGCCCTACTGAACTAGCTTCTGGGGCCAACGTCCTGACTTTC. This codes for CASSPTELASGANVLTF.

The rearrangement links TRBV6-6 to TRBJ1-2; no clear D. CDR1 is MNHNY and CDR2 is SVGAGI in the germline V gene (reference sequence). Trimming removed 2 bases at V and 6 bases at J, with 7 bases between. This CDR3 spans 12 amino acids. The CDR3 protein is CASSYPADGYTF. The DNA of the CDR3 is TGTGCCAGCAGTTACCCCGCTGATGGCTACACCTTC.

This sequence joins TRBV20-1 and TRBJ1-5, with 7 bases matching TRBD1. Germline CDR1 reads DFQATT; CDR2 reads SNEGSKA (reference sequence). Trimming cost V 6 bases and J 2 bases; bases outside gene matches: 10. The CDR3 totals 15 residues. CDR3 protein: CSAPNRGAGNQPQHF. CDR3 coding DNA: TGCAGTGCCCCGAACAGGGGAGCAGGCAATCAGCCCCAGCATTTT.

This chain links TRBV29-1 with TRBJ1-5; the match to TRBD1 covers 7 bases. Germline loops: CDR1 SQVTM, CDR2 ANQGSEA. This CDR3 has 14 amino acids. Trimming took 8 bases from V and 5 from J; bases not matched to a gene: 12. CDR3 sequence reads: CSLLTRQGHQPQHF. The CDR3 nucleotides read TGCAGCTTACTGACACGACAGGGCCATCAGCCCCAGCATTTT.

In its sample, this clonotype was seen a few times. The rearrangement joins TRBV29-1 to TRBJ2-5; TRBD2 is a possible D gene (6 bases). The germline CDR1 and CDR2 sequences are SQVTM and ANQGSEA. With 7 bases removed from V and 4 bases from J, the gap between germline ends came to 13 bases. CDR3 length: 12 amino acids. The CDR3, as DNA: TGCAGCGCCGGGGAGGTCCGAGAGACCCAGTACTTC. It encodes CSAGEVRETQYF. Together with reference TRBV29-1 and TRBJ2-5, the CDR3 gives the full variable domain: SAVISQKPSRDICQRGTSLTIQCQVDSQVTMMFWYRQQPGQSLTLIATANQGSEATYESGFVIDKFPISRPNLTFSTLTVSNMSPEDSSIYLCSAGEVRETQYFGPGTRLLVL.

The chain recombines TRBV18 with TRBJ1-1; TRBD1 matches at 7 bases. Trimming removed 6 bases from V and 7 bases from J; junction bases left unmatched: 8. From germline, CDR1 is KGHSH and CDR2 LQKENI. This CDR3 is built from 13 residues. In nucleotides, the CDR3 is TGTGCCAGCTCGCCGGGACAGCAGGTTGAAGCTTTCTTT. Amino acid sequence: CASSPGQQVEAFF. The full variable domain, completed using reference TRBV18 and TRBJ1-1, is NAGVMQNPRHLVRRRGQEARLRCSPMKGHSHVYWYRQLPEEGLKFMVYLQKENIIDESGMPKERFSAEFPKEGPSILRIQQVVRGDSAAYFCASSPGQQVEAFFGQGTRLTVV.

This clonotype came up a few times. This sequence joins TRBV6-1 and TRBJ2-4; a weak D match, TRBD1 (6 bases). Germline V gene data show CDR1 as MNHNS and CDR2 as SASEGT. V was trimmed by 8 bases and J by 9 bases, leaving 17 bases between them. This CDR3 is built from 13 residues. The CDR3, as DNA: TGTGCCAGCCTCGAGACAGGCCCGAGCATTCAGTACTTC. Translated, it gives CASLETGPSIQYF.

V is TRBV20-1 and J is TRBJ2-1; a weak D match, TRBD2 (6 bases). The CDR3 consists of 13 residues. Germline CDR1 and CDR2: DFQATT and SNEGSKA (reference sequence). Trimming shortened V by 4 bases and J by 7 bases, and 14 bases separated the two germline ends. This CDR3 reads CSAMVLARNEQFF. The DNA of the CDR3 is TGCAGTGCTATGGTACTAGCCCGGAATGAGCAGTTCTTC.

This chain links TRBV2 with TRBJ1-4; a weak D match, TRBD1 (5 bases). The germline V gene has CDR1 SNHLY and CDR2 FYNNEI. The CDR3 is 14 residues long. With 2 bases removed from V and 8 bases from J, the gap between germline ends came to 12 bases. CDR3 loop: CASSEMGVGEKLFF. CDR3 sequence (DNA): TGTGCCAGCAGTGAAATGGGGGTTGGCGAAAAACTGTTTTTT.

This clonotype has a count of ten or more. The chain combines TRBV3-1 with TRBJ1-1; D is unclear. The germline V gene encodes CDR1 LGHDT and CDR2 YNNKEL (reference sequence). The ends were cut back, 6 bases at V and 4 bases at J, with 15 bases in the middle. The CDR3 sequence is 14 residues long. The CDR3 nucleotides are TGTGCCAGCAGGAGCCGTGTTGGCGCCACTGAAGCTTTCTTT. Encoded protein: CASRSRVGATEAFF. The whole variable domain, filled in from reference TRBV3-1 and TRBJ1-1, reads DTAVSQTPKYLVTQMGNDKSIKCEQNLGHDTMYWYKQDSKKFLKIMFSYNNKELIINETVPNRFSPKSPDKAHLNLHINSLELGDSAVYFCASRSRVGATEAFFGQGTRLTVV.